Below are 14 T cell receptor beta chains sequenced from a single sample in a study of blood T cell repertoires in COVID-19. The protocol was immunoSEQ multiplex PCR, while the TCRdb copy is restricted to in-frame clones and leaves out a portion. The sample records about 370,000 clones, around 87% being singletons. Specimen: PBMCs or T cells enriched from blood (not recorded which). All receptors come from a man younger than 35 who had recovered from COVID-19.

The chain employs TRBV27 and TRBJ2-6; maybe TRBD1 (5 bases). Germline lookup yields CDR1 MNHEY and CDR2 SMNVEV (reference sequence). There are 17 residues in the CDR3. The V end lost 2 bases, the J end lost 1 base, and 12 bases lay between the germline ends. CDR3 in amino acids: CASSLKGFRSGANVLTF. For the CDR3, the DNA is TGTGCCAGCAGTTTAAAGGGGTTCCGGTCTGGGGCCAACGTCCTGACTTTC.

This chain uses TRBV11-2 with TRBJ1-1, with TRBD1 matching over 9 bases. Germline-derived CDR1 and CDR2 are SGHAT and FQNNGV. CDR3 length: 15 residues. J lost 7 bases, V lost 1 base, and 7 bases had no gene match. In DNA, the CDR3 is TGTGCCAGCAGCTTAGGGTACAGGGGGCTGGGTGAAGCTTTCTTT. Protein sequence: CASSLGYRGLGEAFF.

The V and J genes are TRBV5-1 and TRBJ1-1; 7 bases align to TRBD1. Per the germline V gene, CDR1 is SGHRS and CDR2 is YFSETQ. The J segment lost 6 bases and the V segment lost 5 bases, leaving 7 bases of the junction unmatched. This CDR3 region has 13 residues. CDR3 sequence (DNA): TGCGCCAGCAGTCAAGGGGGCGCGGCTGAAGCTTTCTTT. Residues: CASSQGGAAEAFF.

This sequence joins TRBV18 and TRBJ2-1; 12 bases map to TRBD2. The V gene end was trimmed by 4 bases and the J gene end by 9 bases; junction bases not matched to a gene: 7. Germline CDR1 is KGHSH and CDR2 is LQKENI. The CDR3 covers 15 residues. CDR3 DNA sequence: TGTGCCAGCTCACTAGAACTAGCGGGAGGTGCTGAGCAGTTCTTC. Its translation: CASSLELAGGAEQFF.

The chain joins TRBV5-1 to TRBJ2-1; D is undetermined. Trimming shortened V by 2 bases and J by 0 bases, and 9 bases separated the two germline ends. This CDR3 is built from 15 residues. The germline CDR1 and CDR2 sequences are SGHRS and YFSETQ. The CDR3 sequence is CASSFERSSYNEQFF. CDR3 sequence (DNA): TGCGCCAGCAGCTTTGAGAGGAGCTCCTACAATGAGCAGTTCTTC.

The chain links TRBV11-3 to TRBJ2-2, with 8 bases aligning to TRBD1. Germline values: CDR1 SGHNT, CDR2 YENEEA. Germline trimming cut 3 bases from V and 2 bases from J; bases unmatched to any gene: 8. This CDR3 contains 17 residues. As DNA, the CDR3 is TGTGCCAGCAGCTTGACCTGGACAGGGTTAAACACCGGGGAGCTGTTTTTT. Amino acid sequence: CASSLTWTGLNTGELFF.

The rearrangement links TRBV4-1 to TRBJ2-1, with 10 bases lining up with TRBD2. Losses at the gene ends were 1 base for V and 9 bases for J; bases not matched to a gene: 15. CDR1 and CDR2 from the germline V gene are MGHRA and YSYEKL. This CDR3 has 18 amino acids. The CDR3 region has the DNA TGCGCCAGCAGCCAAGCGGAGTTGCTAGCGGGGGCAGGGAGTGAGCAGTTCTTC. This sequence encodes CASSQAELLAGAGSEQFF.

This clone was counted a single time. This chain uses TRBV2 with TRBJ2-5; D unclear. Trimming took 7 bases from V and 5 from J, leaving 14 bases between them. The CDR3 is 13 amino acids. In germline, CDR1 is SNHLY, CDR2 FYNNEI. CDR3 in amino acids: CASIVNSVETQYF. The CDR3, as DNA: TGTGCCAGCATCGTGAATAGTGTCGAGACCCAGTACTTC.

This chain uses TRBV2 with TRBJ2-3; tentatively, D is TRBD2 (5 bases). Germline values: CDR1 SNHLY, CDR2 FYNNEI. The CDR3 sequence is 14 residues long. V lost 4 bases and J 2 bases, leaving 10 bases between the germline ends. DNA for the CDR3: TGTGCCAGCAGTGCGGAGGAGACCACAGATACGCAGTATTTT. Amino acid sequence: CASSAEETTDTQYF.

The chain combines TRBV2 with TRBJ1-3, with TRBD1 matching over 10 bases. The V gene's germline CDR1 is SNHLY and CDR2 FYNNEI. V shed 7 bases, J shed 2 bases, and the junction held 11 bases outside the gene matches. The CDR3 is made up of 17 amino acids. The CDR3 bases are TGTGCCAGCAAGTCCTATGAGGGGACAGGGGCTGGAAACACCATATATTTT. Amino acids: CASKSYEGTGAGNTIYF.

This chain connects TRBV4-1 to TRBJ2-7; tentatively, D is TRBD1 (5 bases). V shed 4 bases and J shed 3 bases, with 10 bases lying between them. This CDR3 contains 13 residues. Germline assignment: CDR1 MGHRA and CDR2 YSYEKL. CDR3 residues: CASSPRQYYEQYF. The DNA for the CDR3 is TGCGCCAGCAGCCCTCGACAGTACTACGAGCAGTACTTC.

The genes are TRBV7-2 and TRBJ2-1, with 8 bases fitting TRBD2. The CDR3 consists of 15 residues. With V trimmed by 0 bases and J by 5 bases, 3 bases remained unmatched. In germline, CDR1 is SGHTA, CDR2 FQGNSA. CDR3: CASSLAVAGHNEQFF. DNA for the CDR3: TGTGCCAGCAGCTTAGCGGTAGCGGGACACAATGAGCAGTTCTTC.

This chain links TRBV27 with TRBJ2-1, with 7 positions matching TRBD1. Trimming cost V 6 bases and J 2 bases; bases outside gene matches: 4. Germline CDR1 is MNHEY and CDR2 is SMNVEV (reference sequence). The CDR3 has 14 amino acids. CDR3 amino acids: CASSRGTAYNEQFF. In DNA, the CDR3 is TGTGCCAGCAGCCGAGGGACAGCCTACAATGAGCAGTTCTTC.

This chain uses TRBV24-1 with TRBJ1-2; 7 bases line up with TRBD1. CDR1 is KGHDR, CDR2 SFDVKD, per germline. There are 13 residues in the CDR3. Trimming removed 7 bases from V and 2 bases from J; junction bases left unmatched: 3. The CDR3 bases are TGTGCCACCAGCTTACAGGGGAACTATGGCTACACCTTC. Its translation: CATSLQGNYGYTF.